The sequence of this T cell receptor (beta chain) was determined in a study of regulatory T cells in long-lasting Graves disease. Time point denoted: persistent/refractory GD, antithyroid drugs over 5 years with positive TRAb. Making the TCR library involved RNA that had been extracted from PBMCs. The J segment lost 4 bases and the V segment lost 5 bases, leaving 9 bases of the junction unmatched. The CDR3 spans 16 residues. The germline V gene encodes CDR1 SEHNR and CDR2 FQNEAQ (reference sequence). Libraries of TCR beta came from iRepertoire HTBI primers plus Arm-PCR of CDR3 regions. TCRdb reanalysed the multiplex PCR reads using MiXCR and keeps one entry per CDR3 protein. The sample holds hundreds of thousands of distinct CDR3 sequences, under 25% seen once. This clonotype was recorded many times.

This clonotype was obtained from a female donor with Graves disease. The genes are TRBV7-9 and TRBJ2-5; TRBD1 aligns across 11 bases. The sequenced sample was peripheral blood mononuclear cells (PBMCs), obtained when the disease was refractory, from a patient treated with antithyroid drugs. The DNA of the CDR3 is TGTGCCAGCAGCCAACGGACAGGGGGCTCCCCAGAGACCCAGTACTTC. Protein sequence: CASSQRTGGSPETQYF.